These 18 T cell receptor beta chains share one sample of origin, sequenced in a study of T cells in women clearing cervical HPV infection. Generated by immunoSEQ multiplex PCR, the TCRdb table keeps only in-frame clones and is missing some. The table lists roughly 48,000 clones. The material sequenced was blood buffy coat. Receptors were obtained from a woman between 18 and 69 years old with a cervical HPV16 infection that either progressed to CIN3+ or cleared (not recorded which).

Regarding this clone: Sequencing ends 3 residues short of the CDR3 end; the germline J gene provides the rest. The V call is TRBV19, the J call TRBJ1-3; 7 bases are a match to TRBD1. After removal of 8 bases from V and 7 bases from J, the junction contained 8 bases not matched to a gene. Per the germline V gene, CDR1 is LNHDA and CDR2 is SQIVND (reference sequence). The CDR3 is 13 amino acids. This chain's CDR3 is CASHGTDRNTIYF. The sequenced part of the CDR3 DNA is TGTGCCAGTCACGGGACAGACCGGAACACC.

Notes on this clone: The read gets to within 3 residues of the CDR3 end, and the germline J gene fills in the rest. The rearrangement links TRBV19 to TRBJ2-3, with TRBD1 matching over 7 bases. Germline V CDR1 and CDR2: LNHDA, SQIVND (reference sequence). Trimming at V came to 7 bases and at J to 1 base, leaving 5 bases not matched to a gene. The CDR3 has 14 residues. The CDR3 here is CASNPTGGTDTQYF. The covered CDR3 bases are TGTGCCAGTAACCCCACAGGGGGCACAGATACG. Based on the CDR3 plus reference TRBV19 and TRBJ2-3, the full variable domain is DGGITQSPKYLFRKEGQNVTLSCEQNLNHDAMYWYRQDPGQGLRLIYYSQIVNDFQKGDIAEGYSVSREKKESFPLTVTSAQKNPTAFYLCASNPTGGTDTQYFGPGTRLTVL.

For this clone: Read sequence stops 3 residues before the CDR3 end, and the germline J gene provides the missing end. The chain uses TRBV7-9 and TRBJ2-7; tentatively, D is TRBD2 (5 bases). Between the trimmed V and J ends, which lost 4 bases and 3 bases, there was a span of 10 bases. Germline V gene sequence: CDR1 SEHNR, CDR2 FQNEAQ (reference sequence). The CDR3 covers 13 residues. CDR3 sequence reads: CASSSGGGYEQYF. Incomplete CDR3 DNA: TGTGCCAGCAGCTCAGGTGGAGGCTACGAG.

In regard to this clone: The read falls 3 residues short of the CDR3 end, and the missing part is taken from the germline J gene. This rearrangement joins TRBV28 to TRBJ2-7; 10 bases are a match to TRBD2. The CDR3 consists of 14 residues. Unmatched junction bases numbered 1, after V lost 2 bases and J lost 3 bases. Germline CDR1 and CDR2: MDHEN and SYDVKM. This CDR3 is CASSLSGRVYEQYF. The covered CDR3 bases are TGTGCCAGCAGTTTAAGCGGGAGGGTCTACGAG.

Details on this clone: The sequenced fragment ends 3 residues before the CDR3 boundary, so the rest is inferred from the germline J gene. V and J are TRBV4-2 and TRBJ2-7; 10 nucleotides match TRBD1. Per germline, CDR1 LGHNA and CDR2 YNFKEQ. V trimming: 1 base; J trimming: 6 bases; junction bases outside the gene matches: 9. This CDR3 spans 16 amino acids. CDR3 DNA (partial): TGTGCCAGCAGCCAAGGAGGAGGGACAGGGGTACGCGAG. Its translation: CASSQGGGTGVRE. The full CDR3 protein is CASSQGGGTGVREQYF.

As to this clone: Read sequence stops 3 residues before the CDR3 end, and the germline J gene provides the missing end. The rearrangement links TRBV7-2 to TRBJ2-7; 7 bases agree with TRBD2. The length of the CDR3 is 15 residues. The germline gives CDR1 SGHTA, CDR2 FQGNSA. Losses at the gene ends were 2 bases for V and 3 bases for J; bases not matched to a gene: 7. CDR3 loop: CASSLWGSGDYEQYF. CDR3 DNA (partial): TGTGCCAGCAGCTTATGGGGGAGCGGGGACTACGAG. Looking up the rest from reference TRBV7-2 and TRBJ2-7 gives the full variable domain: GAGVSQSPSNKVTEKGKDVELRCDPISGHTALYWYRQSLGQGLEFLIYFQGNSAPDKSGLPSDRFSAERTGGSVSTLTIQRTQQEDSAVYLCASSLWGSGDYEQYFGPGTRLTVT.

In the case of this clone: The CDR3 is cut off 3 residues early in the read; its end comes from the germline J gene. J is TRBJ1-3 and V is TRBV19; 7 bases agree with TRBD1. This CDR3 spans 21 amino acids. V trimming: 0 bases; J trimming: 8 bases; junction bases outside the gene matches: 25. Per the germline V gene, CDR1 is LNHDA and CDR2 is SQIVND (reference sequence). CDR3 loop: CASSIDSVSFGTVESLDTIYF. CDR3 bases read: TGTGCCAGTAGTATAGATTCAGTGTCCTTCGGGACAGTGGAATCTTTGGACACC.

About this clone: The read gets to within 3 residues of the CDR3 end, and the germline J gene fills in the rest. V gene TRBV2 combines with J gene TRBJ1-5, with D possibly matching TRBD1 (6 bases). The CDR3 runs to 14 residues. V gave up 6 bases and J gave up 5 bases, with 14 bases separating them. Germline CDR1 and CDR2: SNHLY and FYNNEI. The DNA read from the CDR3 is TGTGCCAGCAGCGGGGGGCTAGGGTATCAGCCC. Residues: CASSGGLGYQP. The entire CDR3 protein is CASSGGLGYQPQHF.

A word on this clone: The CDR3 extends 3 residues past the end of the read, so its final part is completed from the germline J gene. V and J are TRBV4-1 and TRBJ1-1; D gene ambiguous. The CDR3 is 15 residues long. V shed 2 bases and J shed 0 bases, with 10 bases lying between them. CDR1 is MGHRA, CDR2 YSYEKL, per germline. The CDR3 loop is CASSQNSLMNTEAFF. Incomplete CDR3 DNA: TGCGCCAGCAGCCAAAACAGCCTAATGAACACTGAA.

A note on this clone: The CDR3 goes on 3 residues after the read ends, and that part is filled in from the germline J gene. V and J are TRBV20-1 and TRBJ2-1; TRBD2 matches 8 bases. The germline gives CDR1 DFQATT, CDR2 SNEGSKA (reference sequence). This CDR3 comprises 16 residues. V dropped 5 bases and J dropped 5; count of bases not matched to a gene: 14. The CDR3 bases that were read are TGCAGTGCTTACCTTCGTGGAAGCGGGGGTAACAATGAG. Protein sequence: CSAYLRGSGGNNE. The whole CDR3 region reads CSAYLRGSGGNNEQFF.

Note on this clone: The read halts 3 residues ahead of the CDR3 end, with the missing end drawn from the germline J gene. The chain joins TRBV6-2 or TRBV6-3 to TRBJ2-7, with 10 bases that match TRBD1. CDR1 is MNHEY, CDR2 SVGEGT, per germline. Trimming at V came to 7 bases and at J to 6 bases, leaving 18 bases not matched to a gene. This CDR3 comprises 17 residues. CDR3 amino acids: CASTRGVTGTGVSEQYF. The covered CDR3 bases are TGTGCCAGCACCCGGGGAGTCACCGGGACAGGGGTAAGCGAG.

In the case of this clone: The read ends 3 residues early relative to the CDR3; the germline J gene fills the gap. The rearrangement links TRBV7-2 to TRBJ1-2; 9 bases are a match to TRBD1. From germline, CDR1 is SGHTA and CDR2 FQGNSA. The CDR3 consists of 15 residues. The V segment lost 8 bases and the J segment 3 bases; nucleotides outside the gene matches: 10. CDR3: CASLSTGGAYYGYTF. The sequenced CDR3 bases are TGTGCCAGCCTCTCTACAGGGGGCGCATACTATGGC.

Regarding this clone: The CDR3 extends 3 residues past the end of the read, so its final part is completed from the germline J gene. This chain uses TRBV20-1 with TRBJ1-4; TRBD1 aligns across 8 bases. CDR3 length: 14 amino acids. V was pared by 6 bases and J by 7 bases, with 10 bases of the junction left unmatched. Germline lookup yields CDR1 DFQATT and CDR2 SNEGSKA (reference sequence). The covered CDR3 bases are TGCAGTGCCGCCCACAGGGGGTCAGGTGAAAAA. Protein: CSAAHRGSGEK. The CDR3 as a whole reads CSAAHRGSGEKLFF.

With regard to this clone: The read is 3 residues too short to cover the CDR3 end, so that end is filled in from the germline J gene. The V gene is TRBV19, the J gene TRBJ2-7, with 10 nucleotides matching TRBD1. With 5 bases clipped from V and 4 bases from J, the junction kept 5 bases outside the gene matches. CDR1 is LNHDA, CDR2 SQIVND, per germline (reference sequence). The CDR3 spans 14 residues. The chain's CDR3 is CASSPGQGFYEQYF. The CDR3 bases that were read are TGTGCCAGTAGTCCGGGACAGGGGTTTTACGAG.

The CDR3 is CASSSGGGTSTYEQYF. CDR3 bases read: TGTGCCAGCAGTTCTGGGGGGGGGACTTCAACCTACGAG. The J gene is TRBJ2-7, the V gene TRBV12-3 or TRBV12-4; 7 nucleotides agree with TRBD2. The CDR3 end falls 3 residues outside the read, so it is completed with the germline J gene. Unmatched junction bases numbered 11, after V lost 4 bases and J lost 2 bases. There are 16 residues in the CDR3.

For this clone: The CDR3 is cut off 3 residues early in the read; its end comes from the germline J gene. The rearrangement joins TRBV20-1 to TRBJ2-7, with 9 bases identical to TRBD1. This CDR3 has 21 residues. Unmatched junction bases numbered 22, after V lost 0 bases and J lost 1 base. The germline V gene has CDR1 DFQATT and CDR2 SNEGSKA (reference sequence). CDR3 DNA, as far as it was read: TGCAGTGCTAGAGAGTTCCCGAATGGGACAGGGAGGGGCGGGTATTCCTACGAG. It codes for CSAREFPNGTGRGGYSYE. The full CDR3 reads CSAREFPNGTGRGGYSYEQYF.

With regard to this clone: The CDR3 end is not reached by the read, which stops 3 residues before it; the germline J gene fills it in. The V gene is TRBV6-4, the J gene TRBJ2-1; 9 bases fit TRBD2. CDR1 MRHNA and CDR2 SNTAGT come from the germline V gene. Unmatched junction bases numbered 7, after V lost 11 bases and J lost 5 bases. CDR3 size: 13 residues. The CDR3 loop reads CAGLSGSDNEQFF. The DNA read from the CDR3 is TGTGCCGGCCTTAGCGGGAGTGACAATGAG.

With regard to this clone: The read ends 3 residues shy of where the CDR3 ends; the end is completed using the germline J gene. The chain carries TRBV30 and TRBJ1-4; D is perhaps TRBD1 (6 bases). The V and J ends lost 4 bases and 4 bases respectively, with 10 bases between them. Germline V gene lookup returns CDR1 GTSNPN and CDR2 SVGIG (reference sequence). CDR3 length: 13 residues. The CDR3 here is CAWTGTLNEKLFF. The covered CDR3 bases are TGTGCCTGGACCGGGACACTTAATGAAAAA. Together with reference TRBV30 and TRBJ1-4, the CDR3 gives the full variable domain: SQTIHQWPATLVQPVGSPLSLECTVEGTSNPNLYWYRQAAGRGLQLLFYSVGIGQISSEVPQNLSASRPQDRQFILSSKKLLLSDSGFYLCAWTGTLNEKLFFGSGTQLSVL.